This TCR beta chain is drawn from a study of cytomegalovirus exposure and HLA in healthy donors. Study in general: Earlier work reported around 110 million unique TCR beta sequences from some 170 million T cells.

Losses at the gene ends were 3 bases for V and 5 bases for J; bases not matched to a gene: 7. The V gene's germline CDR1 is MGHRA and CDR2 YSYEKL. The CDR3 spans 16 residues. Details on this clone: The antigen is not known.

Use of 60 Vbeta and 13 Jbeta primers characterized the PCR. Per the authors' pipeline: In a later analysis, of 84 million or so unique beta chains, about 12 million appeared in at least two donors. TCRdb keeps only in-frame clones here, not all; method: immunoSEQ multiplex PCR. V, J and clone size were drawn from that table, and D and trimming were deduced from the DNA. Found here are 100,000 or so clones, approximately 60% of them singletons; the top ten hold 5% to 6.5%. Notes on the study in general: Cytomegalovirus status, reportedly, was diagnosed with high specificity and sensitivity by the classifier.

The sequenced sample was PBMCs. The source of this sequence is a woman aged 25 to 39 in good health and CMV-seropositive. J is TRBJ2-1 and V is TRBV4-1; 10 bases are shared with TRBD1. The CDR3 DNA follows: TGCGCCAGCAGCCAGCTCGGGACAGGGGAGCACAATGAGCAGTTCTTC. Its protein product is CASSQLGTGEHNEQFF.